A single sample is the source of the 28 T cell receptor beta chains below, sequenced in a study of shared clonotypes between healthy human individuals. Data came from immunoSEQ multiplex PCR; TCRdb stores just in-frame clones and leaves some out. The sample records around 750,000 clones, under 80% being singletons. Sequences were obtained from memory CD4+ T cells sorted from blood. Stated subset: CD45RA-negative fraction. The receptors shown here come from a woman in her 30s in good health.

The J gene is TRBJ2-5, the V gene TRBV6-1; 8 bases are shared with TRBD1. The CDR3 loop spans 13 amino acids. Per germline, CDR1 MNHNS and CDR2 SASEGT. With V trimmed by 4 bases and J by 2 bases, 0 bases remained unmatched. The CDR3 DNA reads TGTGCCAGCAGTGGGGACAGGCAAGAGACCCAGTACTTC. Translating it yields CASSGDRQETQYF.

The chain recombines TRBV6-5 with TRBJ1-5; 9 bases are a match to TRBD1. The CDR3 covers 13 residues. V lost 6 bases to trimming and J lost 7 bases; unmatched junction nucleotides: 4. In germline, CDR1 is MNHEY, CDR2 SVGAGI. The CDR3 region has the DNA TGTGCCAGCAGCCGGGGACAGGGCCAGCCCCAGCATTTT. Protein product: CASSRGQGQPQHF.

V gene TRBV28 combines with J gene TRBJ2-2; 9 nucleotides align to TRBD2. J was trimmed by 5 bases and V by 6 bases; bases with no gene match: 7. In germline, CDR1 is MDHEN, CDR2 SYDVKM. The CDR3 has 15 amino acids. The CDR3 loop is CASSPSGRWTGELFF. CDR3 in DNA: TGTGCCAGCAGCCCCAGCGGGAGGTGGACCGGGGAGCTGTTTTTT.

The CDR3 protein is CASSLVGGASEQYF. CDR3 nucleotides: TGCGCCAGCAGCTTGGTTGGGGGGGCGAGCGAGCAGTACTTC. This chain links TRBV5-1 with TRBJ2-7; D perhaps matches TRBD2 (7 bases). CDR3 length: 14 amino acids. Per germline, CDR1 SGHRS and CDR2 YFSETQ. With 0 bases removed from V and 6 bases from J, the gap between germline ends came to 13 bases. Using reference TRBV5-1 and TRBJ2-7 for the parts outside the CDR3, the full variable domain is KAGVTQTPRYLIKTRGQQVTLSCSPISGHRSVSWYQQTPGQGLQFLFEYFSETQRNKGNFPGRFSGRQFSNSRSEMNVSTLELGDSALYLCASSLVGGASEQYFGPGTRLTVT.

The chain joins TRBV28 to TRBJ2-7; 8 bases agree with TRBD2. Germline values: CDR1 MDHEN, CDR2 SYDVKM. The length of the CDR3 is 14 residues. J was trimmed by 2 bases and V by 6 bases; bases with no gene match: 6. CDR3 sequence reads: CASRVGLGPYEQYF. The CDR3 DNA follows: TGTGCCAGCAGGGTGGGACTAGGTCCCTACGAGCAGTACTTC.

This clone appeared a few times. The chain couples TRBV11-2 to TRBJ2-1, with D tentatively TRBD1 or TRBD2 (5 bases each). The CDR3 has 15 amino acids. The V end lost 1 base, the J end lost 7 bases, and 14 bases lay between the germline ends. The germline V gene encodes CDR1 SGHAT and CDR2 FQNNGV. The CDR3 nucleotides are TGTGCCAGCAGCTTAGTCGGGACCGTGTTAAATGAGCAGTTCTTC. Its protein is CASSLVGTVLNEQFF.

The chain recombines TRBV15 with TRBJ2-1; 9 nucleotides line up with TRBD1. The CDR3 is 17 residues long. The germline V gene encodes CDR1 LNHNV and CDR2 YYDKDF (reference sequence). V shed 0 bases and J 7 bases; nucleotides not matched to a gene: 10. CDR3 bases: TGTGCCACCAGCAGAGATCCGGGACAGGGAGGAGGGAATGAGCAGTTCTTC. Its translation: CATSRDPGQGGGNEQFF.

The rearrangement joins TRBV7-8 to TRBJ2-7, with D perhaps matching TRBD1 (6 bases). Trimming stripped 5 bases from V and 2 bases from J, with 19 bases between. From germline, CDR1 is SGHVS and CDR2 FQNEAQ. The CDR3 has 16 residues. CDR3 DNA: TGTGCCAGCAGCCCGCTCCGCGACAGGCCCACCTACGAGCAGTACTTC. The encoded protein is CASSPLRDRPTYEQYF.

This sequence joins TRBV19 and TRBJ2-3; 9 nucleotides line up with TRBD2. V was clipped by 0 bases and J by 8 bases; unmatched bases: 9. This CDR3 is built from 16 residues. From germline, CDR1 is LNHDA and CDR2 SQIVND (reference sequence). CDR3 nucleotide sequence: TGTGCCAGTAGTATAGAGAAGCGGGGGGCCAGCGGTACGCAGTATTTT. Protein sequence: CASSIEKRGASGTQYF.

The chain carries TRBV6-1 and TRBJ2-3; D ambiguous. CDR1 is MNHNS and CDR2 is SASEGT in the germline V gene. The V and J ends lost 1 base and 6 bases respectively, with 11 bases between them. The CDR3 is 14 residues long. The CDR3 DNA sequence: TGTGCCAGCAGTGAAGGAACCTCAGGCGATACGCAGTATTTT. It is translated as CASSEGTSGDTQYF.

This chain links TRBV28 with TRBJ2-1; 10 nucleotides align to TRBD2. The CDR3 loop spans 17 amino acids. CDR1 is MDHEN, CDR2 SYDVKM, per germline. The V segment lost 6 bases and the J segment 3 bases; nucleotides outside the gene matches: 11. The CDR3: CASRWGTSENLYNEQFF. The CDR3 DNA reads TGTGCCAGCAGGTGGGGGACTAGCGAGAACCTCTACAATGAGCAGTTCTTC. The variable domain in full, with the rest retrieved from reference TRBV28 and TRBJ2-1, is DVKVTQSSRYLVKRTGEKVFLECVQDMDHENMFWYRQDPGLGLRLIYFSYDVKMKEKGDIPEGYSVSREKKERFSLILESASTNQTSMYLCASRWGTSENLYNEQFFGPGTRLTVL.

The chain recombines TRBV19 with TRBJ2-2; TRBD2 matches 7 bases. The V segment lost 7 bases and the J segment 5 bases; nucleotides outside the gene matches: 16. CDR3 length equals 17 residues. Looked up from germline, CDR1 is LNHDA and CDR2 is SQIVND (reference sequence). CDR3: CASKGLIGGRSTGELFF. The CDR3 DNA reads TGTGCCAGTAAGGGCCTGATTGGCGGGAGATCTACCGGGGAGCTGTTTTTT. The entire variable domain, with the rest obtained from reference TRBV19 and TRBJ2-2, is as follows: DGGITQSPKYLFRKEGQNVTLSCEQNLNHDAMYWYRQDPGQGLRLIYYSQIVNDFQKGDIAEGYSVSREKKESFPLTVTSAQKNPTAFYLCASKGLIGGRSTGELFFGEGSRLTVL.

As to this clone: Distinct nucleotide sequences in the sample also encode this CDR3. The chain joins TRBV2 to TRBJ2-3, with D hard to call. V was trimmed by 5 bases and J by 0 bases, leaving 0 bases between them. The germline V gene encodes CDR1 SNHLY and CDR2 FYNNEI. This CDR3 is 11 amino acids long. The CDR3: CASSSTDTQYF. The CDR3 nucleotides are TGTGCCAGCAGTAGCACAGATACGCAGTATTTT.

The CDR3 nucleotides are TGCGCCAGCAGTGAGTCTACCCACGGTTATGAGCAGTTCTTC. This sequence encodes CASSESTHGYEQFF. The rearrangement links TRBV10-1 to TRBJ2-1; no clear D. The germline gives CDR1 WNHNN, CDR2 SYGVQD (reference sequence). The ends were cut back, 0 bases at V and 8 bases at J, with 11 bases in the middle. CDR3 length equals 14 residues.

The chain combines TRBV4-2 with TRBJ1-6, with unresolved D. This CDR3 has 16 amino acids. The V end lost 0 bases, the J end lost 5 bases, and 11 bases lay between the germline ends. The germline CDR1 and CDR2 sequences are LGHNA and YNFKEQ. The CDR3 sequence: CASSQDLGFDNSPLHF. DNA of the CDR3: TGTGCCAGCAGCCAAGATTTGGGGTTTGATAATTCACCCCTCCACTTT.

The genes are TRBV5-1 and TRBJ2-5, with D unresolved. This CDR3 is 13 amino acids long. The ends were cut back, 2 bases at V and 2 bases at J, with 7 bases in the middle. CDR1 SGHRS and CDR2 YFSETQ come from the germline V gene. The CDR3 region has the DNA TGCGCCAGCAGCTTCCAGCAACAAGAGACCCAGTACTTC. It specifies CASSFQQQETQYF.

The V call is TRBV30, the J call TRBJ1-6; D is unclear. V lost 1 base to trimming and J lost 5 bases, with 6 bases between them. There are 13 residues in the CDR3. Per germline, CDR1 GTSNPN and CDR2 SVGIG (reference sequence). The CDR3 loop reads CAWSGVNNSPLHF. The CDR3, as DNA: TGTGCCTGGAGTGGGGTGAATAATTCACCCCTCCACTTT.

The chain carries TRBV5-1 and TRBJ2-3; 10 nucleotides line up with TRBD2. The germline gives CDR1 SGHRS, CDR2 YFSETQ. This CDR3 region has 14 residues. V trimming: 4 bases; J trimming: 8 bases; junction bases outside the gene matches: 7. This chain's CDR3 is CASSPRLAGTTQYF. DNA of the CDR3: TGCGCCAGCAGCCCGCGACTAGCGGGTACTACGCAGTATTTT.

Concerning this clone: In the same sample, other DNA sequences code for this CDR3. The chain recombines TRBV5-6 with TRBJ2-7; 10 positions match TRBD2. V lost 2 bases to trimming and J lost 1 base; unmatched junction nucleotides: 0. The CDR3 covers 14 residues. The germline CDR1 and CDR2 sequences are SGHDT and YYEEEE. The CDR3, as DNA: TGTGCCAGCAGCTTAGCGGGAGGGTCCTACGAGCAGTACTTC. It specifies CASSLAGGSYEQYF.

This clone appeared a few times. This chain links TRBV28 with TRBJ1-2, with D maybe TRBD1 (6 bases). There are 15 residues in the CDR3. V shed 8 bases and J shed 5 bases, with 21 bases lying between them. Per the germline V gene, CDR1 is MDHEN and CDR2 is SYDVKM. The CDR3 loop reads CASVTSGRGIYGYTF. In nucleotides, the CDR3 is TGTGCCAGCGTTACTTCGGGCAGGGGCATTTATGGCTACACCTTC.

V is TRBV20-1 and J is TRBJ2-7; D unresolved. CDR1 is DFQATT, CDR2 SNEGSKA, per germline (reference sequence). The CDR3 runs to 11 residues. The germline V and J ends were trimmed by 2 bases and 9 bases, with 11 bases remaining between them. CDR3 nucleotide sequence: TGCAGTGCTAGATTTTCGGCAGCGCAGTACTTC. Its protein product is CSARFSAAQYF.

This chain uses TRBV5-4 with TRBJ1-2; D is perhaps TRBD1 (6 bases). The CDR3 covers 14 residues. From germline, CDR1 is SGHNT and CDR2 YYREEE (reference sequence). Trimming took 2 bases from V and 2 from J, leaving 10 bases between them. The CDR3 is CASSFDDRNYGYTF. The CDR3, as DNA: TGTGCCAGCAGCTTTGATGACAGGAACTATGGCTACACCTTC.

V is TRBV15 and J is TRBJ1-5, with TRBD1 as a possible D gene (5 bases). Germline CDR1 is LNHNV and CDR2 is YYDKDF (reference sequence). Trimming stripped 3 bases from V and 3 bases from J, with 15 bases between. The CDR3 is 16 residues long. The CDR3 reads CATSSLLGTYNQPQHF. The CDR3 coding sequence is TGTGCCACCAGCAGCCTTTTAGGGACTTACAATCAGCCCCAGCATTTT.

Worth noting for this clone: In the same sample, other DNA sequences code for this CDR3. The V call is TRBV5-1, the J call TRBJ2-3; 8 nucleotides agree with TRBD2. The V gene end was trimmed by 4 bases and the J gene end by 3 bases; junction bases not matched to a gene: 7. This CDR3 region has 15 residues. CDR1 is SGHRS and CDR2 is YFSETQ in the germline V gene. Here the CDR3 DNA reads TGCGCCAGCAGCCCCGGGACTAGTGCAACAGATACGCAGTATTTT. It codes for CASSPGTSATDTQYF.

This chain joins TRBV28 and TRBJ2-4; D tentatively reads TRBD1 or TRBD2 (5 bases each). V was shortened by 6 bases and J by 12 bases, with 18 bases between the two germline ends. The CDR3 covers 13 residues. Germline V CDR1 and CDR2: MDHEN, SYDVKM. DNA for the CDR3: TGTGCCAGCAGATCCCCCCCCCGGGACCCTCAGTACTTC. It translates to CASRSPPRDPQYF.

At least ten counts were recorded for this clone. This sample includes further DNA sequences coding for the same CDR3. For the CDR3, the DNA is TGCGCCAGCAGCCTGGGACACGAGAACACTGAAGCTTTCTTT. Translating it yields CASSLGHENTEAFF. The J gene is TRBJ1-1, the V gene TRBV5-1; D may be TRBD1 (6 bases). Germline values: CDR1 SGHRS, CDR2 YFSETQ. The CDR3 covers 14 residues. The germline V and J ends were trimmed by 4 bases and 1 base, with 11 bases remaining between them. Supplemented by reference TRBV5-1 and TRBJ1-1, the full variable domain reads KAGVTQTPRYLIKTRGQQVTLSCSPISGHRSVSWYQQTPGQGLQFLFEYFSETQRNKGNFPGRFSGRQFSNSRSEMNVSTLELGDSALYLCASSLGHENTEAFFGQGTRLTVV.

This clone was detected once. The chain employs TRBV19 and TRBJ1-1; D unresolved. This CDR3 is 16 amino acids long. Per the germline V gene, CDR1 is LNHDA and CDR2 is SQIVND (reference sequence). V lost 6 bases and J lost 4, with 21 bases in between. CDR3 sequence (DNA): TGTGCCAGTAGCTCCCTCCCGGACGCCCTGAGCACTGAAGCTTTCTTT. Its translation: CASSSLPDALSTEAFF.

The DNA for the CDR3 is TGTGCCAGTAAGGGTGCCGTGGCCCGACGGGACACTGAAGCTTTCTTT. Translating gives CASKGAVARRDTEAFF. The gene calls are TRBV19 and TRBJ1-1; D not certain. The ends were cut back, 7 bases at V and 3 bases at J, with 21 bases in the middle. Germline V gives CDR1 LNHDA, CDR2 SQIVND (reference sequence). The CDR3 runs to 16 residues.